This entry lists 14 T cell receptor beta chains sequenced from one sample in a study of cytomegalovirus exposure and HLA in healthy donors. It was with 60 Vbeta and 13 Jbeta primers that the PCR ran. Sequencing used immunoSEQ multiplex PCR; TCRdb keeps in-frame clones, though not all of them. The sample holds some 64,000 clones. Input material: PBMCs. The receptors were sampled from a woman aged 25 to 45 in good health and CMV-seronegative.

The chain has TRBV7-3 and TRBJ2-2; TRBD2 matches 11 bases. Per germline, CDR1 SGHTA and CDR2 FQGTGA. The CDR3 extends over 17 amino acids. V lost 2 bases and J lost 5; bases outside the gene matches: 7. CDR3 DNA sequence: TGTGCCAGCAGCTTATCTGTAGCGGGAGGGACAACCGGGGAGCTGTTTTTT. As protein: CASSLSVAGGTTGELFF.

The chain couples TRBV30 to TRBJ2-1, with 13 nucleotides matching TRBD2. The trim removed 2 bases at V and 10 bases at J, leaving 5 bases unmatched. This CDR3 contains 14 residues. CDR1 GTSNPN and CDR2 SVGIG come from the germline V gene (reference sequence). The CDR3 DNA is TGTGCCTGGAGTCCGGGACTAGCGGGAATAGAGCAGTTCTTC. This encodes CAWSPGLAGIEQFF.

The chain carries TRBV4-3 and TRBJ1-2; D may be TRBD1 (6 bases). Trimming removed 4 bases from V and 2 bases from J, with 17 bases in between. Germline V gene sequence: CDR1 LGHNA, CDR2 YSLEER. CDR3 length: 16 residues. This chain's CDR3 is CASSLNELRGNYGYTF. The DNA for the CDR3 is TGCGCCAGCAGCCTCAACGAGCTCAGGGGAAACTATGGCTACACCTTC.

V usage is TRBV15 and J usage is TRBJ1-2, with D possibly being TRBD1 (6 bases). CDR1 LNHNV and CDR2 YYDKDF come from the germline V gene (reference sequence). The CDR3 is 16 residues long. Between the trimmed V and J ends, which lost 0 bases and 7 bases, there was a span of 18 bases. The CDR3 sequence: CATSRDGGQGLGGYTF. In DNA form, the CDR3 reads TGTGCCACCAGCAGAGATGGGGGCCAGGGGCTCGGTGGCTACACCTTC.

The gene calls are TRBV18 and TRBJ2-3; 10 bases are shared with TRBD1. This CDR3 is 15 amino acids long. The germline V gene has CDR1 KGHSH and CDR2 LQKENI. Losses at the gene ends were 6 bases for V and 5 bases for J; bases not matched to a gene: 8. CDR3 coding DNA: TGTGCCAGCTCGGCGACAGGGGGCTTCGGAGATACGCAGTATTTT. It specifies CASSATGGFGDTQYF. The whole variable domain, filled in from reference TRBV18 and TRBJ2-3, reads NAGVMQNPRHLVRRRGQEARLRCSPMKGHSHVYWYRQLPEEGLKFMVYLQKENIIDESGMPKERFSAEFPKEGPSILRIQQVVRGDSAAYFCASSATGGFGDTQYFGPGTRLTVL.

V and J are TRBV27 and TRBJ2-7; 7 bases agree with TRBD1. Losses at the gene ends were 0 bases for V and 5 bases for J; bases not matched to a gene: 7. CDR1 is MNHEY, CDR2 SMNVEV, per germline (reference sequence). The CDR3 runs to 15 residues. The chain's CDR3 is CASSLSAGGIDEQYF. The DNA for the CDR3 is TGTGCCAGCAGTTTATCGGCAGGGGGTATCGACGAGCAGTACTTC.

The genes are TRBV7-9 and TRBJ2-3; 8 bases fit TRBD2. This CDR3 comprises 16 residues. Germline V gives CDR1 SEHNR, CDR2 FQNEAQ (reference sequence). After removal of 3 bases from V and 5 bases from J, the junction contained 10 bases not matched to a gene. The CDR3 DNA follows: TGTGCCAGCAGCTTCTCGCGGGGGGCTTTGGGAGATACGCAGTATTTT. This sequence encodes CASSFSRGALGDTQYF.

The CDR3 region has the DNA TGCAGCGTTGGGTACAGCCCGCACAATGAGCAGTTCTTC. Translated, it gives CSVGYSPHNEQFF. The chain employs TRBV29-1 and TRBJ2-1; no firm D call. CDR3 length: 13 amino acids. Germline V gene sequence: CDR1 SQVTM, CDR2 ANQGSEA. Trimming cost V 4 bases and J 5 bases, with 12 bases left between them.

This chain joins TRBV27 and TRBJ2-2; 8 positions agree with TRBD2. V trimming: 2 bases; J trimming: 5 bases; junction bases outside the gene matches: 7. Germline V gives CDR1 MNHEY, CDR2 SMNVEV (reference sequence). This CDR3 is 16 amino acids long. CDR3 in amino acids: CASSLRYTSGTGELFF. The CDR3 DNA reads as TGTGCCAGCAGTTTAAGATATACTAGCGGAACCGGGGAGCTGTTTTTT.

V usage is TRBV6-5 and J usage is TRBJ1-4; unclear D gene. Germline V gene lookup returns CDR1 MNHEY and CDR2 SVGAGI. The CDR3 loop spans 14 amino acids. V lost 5 bases to trimming and J lost 8 bases, with 15 bases between them. DNA of the CDR3: TGTGCCAGCAGTCGCGACAAAGGAGGCGAAAAACTGTTTTTT. This sequence encodes CASSRDKGGEKLFF.

V usage is TRBV5-6 and J usage is TRBJ1-2, with TRBD1 identical over 8 bases. The CDR3 has 15 residues. With V trimmed by 3 bases and J by 4 bases, 8 bases remained unmatched. Germline values: CDR1 SGHDT, CDR2 YYEEEE. CDR3 residues: CASSYGQGITYGYTF. The CDR3 coding sequence is TGTGCCAGCAGCTACGGACAGGGTATAACCTATGGCTACACCTTC.

The chain recombines TRBV4-3 with TRBJ2-4, with D tentatively TRBD2 (6 bases). With 0 bases removed from V and 6 bases from J, the gap between germline ends came to 6 bases. The CDR3 consists of 13 residues. Germline CDR1 reads LGHNA; CDR2 reads YSLEER. The CDR3 is CASSQEGGNIQYF. The CDR3 DNA follows: TGCGCCAGCAGCCAAGAGGGGGGAAACATTCAGTACTTC.

The J gene is TRBJ1-1, the V gene TRBV19; possibly TRBD1 for D (6 bases). The germline V gene encodes CDR1 LNHDA and CDR2 SQIVND (reference sequence). Between the trimmed V and J ends, which lost 3 bases and 4 bases, there was a span of 9 bases. This CDR3 contains 13 residues. CDR3 bases: TGTGCCAGTAGTATCGGGGACACCACTGAAGCTTTCTTT. This encodes CASSIGDTTEAFF.

The chain couples TRBV18 to TRBJ2-5; the match to TRBD2 covers 8 bases. V lost 6 bases to trimming and J lost 2 bases; unmatched junction nucleotides: 11. This CDR3 is built from 16 residues. Germline values: CDR1 KGHSH, CDR2 LQKENI. CDR3 DNA: TGTGCCAGCTCCCTGGGAATGCGGGGGGCGCAAGAGACCCAGTACTTC. This gives the protein CASSLGMRGAQETQYF.